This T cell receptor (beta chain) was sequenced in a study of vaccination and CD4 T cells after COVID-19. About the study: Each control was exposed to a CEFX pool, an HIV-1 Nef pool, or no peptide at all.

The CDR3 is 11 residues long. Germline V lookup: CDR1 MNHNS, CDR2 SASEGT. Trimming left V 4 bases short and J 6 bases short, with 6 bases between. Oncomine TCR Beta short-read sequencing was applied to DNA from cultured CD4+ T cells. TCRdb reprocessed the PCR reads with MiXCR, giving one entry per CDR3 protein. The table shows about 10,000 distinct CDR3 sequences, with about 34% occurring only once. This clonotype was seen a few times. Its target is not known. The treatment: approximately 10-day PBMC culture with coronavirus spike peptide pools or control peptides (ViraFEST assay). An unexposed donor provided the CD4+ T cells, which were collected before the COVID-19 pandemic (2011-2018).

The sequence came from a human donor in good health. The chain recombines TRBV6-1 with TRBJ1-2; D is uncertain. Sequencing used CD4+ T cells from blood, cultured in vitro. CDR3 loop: CASSGPHGYTF. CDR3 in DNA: TGTGCCAGCAGTGGACCTCATGGCTACACCTTC.